The clone carrying this T cell receptor beta chain was observed at least ten times. The sample comes from a study of human T cells and chemical hapten exposure. Overall study: Diphenylcyclopropenone doses were given weekly to the scalps of patients across the approximately 25-week study.

Individual cDNA molecules in this library carried unique molecular identifiers. In TCRdb, the RACE reads were re-called with MiXCR into one record per CDR3 protein. The data contain under 400,000 distinct CDR3 sequences, 5.1% of them singletons. V dropped 0 bases and J dropped 4 bases, with 11 bases sitting between them. The CDR3 has 14 amino acids. Germline CDR1 and CDR2: SQVTM and ANQGSEA. Time point: pre-sensitization, week 0. The treatment is: therapeutic diphenylcyclopropenone sensitization with weekly scalp DPC. The chain has TRBV29-1 and TRBJ2-3; D gene uncertain. Sequenced material: whole blood, taken in connection with sensitization to the hapten diphenylcyclopropenone (DPC). This TCR was recovered from a woman in her fifties or sixties with alopecia areata. Some clones in this sample may be carry-over from other donors' samples. The CDR3 DNA reads TGCAGCGTTGAAGATAGGACCGCCCCAGATACGCAGTATTTT. This gives the protein CSVEDRTAPDTQYF.